The text below deals with one T cell receptor (beta chain). Trimming took 4 bases from V and 8 from J, leaving 11 bases between them. Germline values: CDR1 MDHEN, CDR2 SYDVKM. This CDR3 comprises 12 residues. This entry is derived from a study of shared clonotypes between healthy human individuals. Assay: immunoSEQ multiplex PCR; the TCRdb copy retains only in-frame clones and omits some. The sample has roughly 1.5 million clones, approximately 98% seen once. V is TRBV28 and J is TRBJ1-2; the D is unclear. This clonotype was sampled from a man aged 25 to 45 in good health. What was sequenced was naive CD4+ T cells sorted from blood. Sample subset: CD45RA+ positively selected. CDR3 bases: TGTGCCAGCAGTTCAGCTAGTGGCGGCTACACCTTC. Its translation: CASSSASGGYTF.